This T cell receptor beta chain was retrieved from a study of blood T cell repertoires in COVID-19. About the study: Spain, Italy and the United States supplied samples that represented acute and convalescent COVID-19. The analysed material was cDNA or gDNA that came from T cells, B-cell-depleted T cells, or PBMCs.

Those enrolled in Seattle joined during active infection and were followed longitudinally afterward. Germline CDR1 reads MNHEY; CDR2 reads SVGAGI. Losses at the gene ends were 6 bases for V and 2 bases for J; bases not matched to a gene: 7. The CDR3 has 15 amino acids. Original handling: For nucleated cells, counts were estimated from reference gene primer amplification. Method: immunoSEQ multiplex PCR; TCRdb's copy keeps in-frame clones and lacks some. V and J calls and clone size are copied from that table; D and trimming were computed from the DNA. The table has more than 200,000 clones, more than 75% seen once.

The clonotype originates from a man in his fifties or sixties with COVID-19, enrolled during active disease. V is TRBV6-5 and J is TRBJ1-5; 7 bases are a match to TRBD1. Sample: peripheral blood. CDR3 DNA: TGTGCCAGCAGACCCGACAGGGATCGCAATCAGCCCCAGCATTTT. Translated: CASRPDRDRNQPQHF.